The rows below give T cell receptor beta chains drawn from one sample of a study of T cell clonotyping in hematopoietic cell transplantation. Sequencing was performed with immunoSEQ multiplex PCR; in TCRdb, only in-frame clones are kept and a portion is missing. This repertoire shows about 7,200 clones, 95% to 96% found once; its top ten account for over 0.4%. Sequenced here: PBMCs, sampled 30 days after allogeneic stem cell transplant. The source of these receptors is a male patient between 40 and 49 years old who had an allogeneic stem cell transplant from a related donor, so the T cells may come from the graft donor. Some clones in this sample may be carry-over from other donors' samples. The CDR3 runs from the conserved cysteine through the conserved F or W. The D gene is left open where the match is weak. Rows give clone size only sometimes, using once, few, many, or a class for an expanded clone.

size: -
V: TRBV10-3
D: TRBD1
length: 14
J: TRBJ1-3
DNA: TGTGCCATCAGTGAGCCCCGACAGGGGGGGACCATATATTTT
CDR3: CAISEPRQGGTIYF

size: -
V: TRBV28
D: -
length: 13
J: TRBJ1-2
DNA: TGTGCCAGCAGTTCCCTCCTGATAGGAGGCTACACCTTC
CDR3: CASSSLLIGGYTF

size: -
V: TRBV4-3
D: -
length: 16
J: TRBJ2-3
DNA: TGCGCCAGCAGCCAAGAGCGGCAGGGTCAGGGAGATACGCAGTATTTT
CDR3: CASSQERQGQGDTQYF

size: -
V: TRBV11-3
D: TRBD2
length: 18
J: TRBJ2-1
DNA: TGTGCCAGCAGCTCCCGCTCAGGACTAGCGGGGGCCTACAATGAGCAGTTCTTC
CDR3: CASSSRSGLAGAYNEQFF

size: -
V: TRBV7-3
D: -
length: 15
J: TRBJ2-3
DNA: TGTGCCAGCAGCTTACTAGGAACTAGCACAGATACGCAGTATTTT
CDR3: CASSLLGTSTDTQYF

size: -
V: TRBV7-2
D: -
length: 14
J: TRBJ2-1
DNA: TGTGCCAGCACCAGACAGAGGACCTACAATGAGCAGTTCTTC
CDR3: CASTRQRTYNEQFF

size: -
V: TRBV6-6
D: -
length: 16
J: TRBJ1-5
DNA: TGTGCCAGCAGTTACTTAGGGGACACTAGCAATCAGCCCCAGCATTTT
CDR3: CASSYLGDTSNQPQHF

size: -
V: TRBV5-6
D: -
length: 14
J: TRBJ2-1
DNA: TGTGCCAGCAGCTTGGGACTAGGTGGCAATGAGCAGTTCTTC
CDR3: CASSLGLGGNEQFF

size: -
V: TRBV4-1
D: -
length: 15
J: TRBJ1-2
DNA: TGCGCCAGCAGCCAAGATTGGGGAATGAACTATGGCTACACCTTC
CDR3: CASSQDWGMNYGYTF

size: -
V: TRBV5-4
D: TRBD1
length: 15
J: TRBJ2-7
DNA: TGTGCCAGCAGCTTCGGGACAGGGGGATCCTACGAGCAGTACTTC
CDR3: CASSFGTGGSYEQYF

size: -
V: TRBV7-2
D: -
length: 16
J: TRBJ2-2
DNA: TGTGCCAGCAGCTCATTGCCTTGGGTCGGAGCCGGGGAGCTGTTTTTT
CDR3: CASSSLPWVGAGELFF

size: -
V: TRBV19
D: -
length: 15
J: TRBJ1-1
DNA: TGTGCCAGTAGTATGCCCGCCGGGGTGTCCACTGAAGCTTTCTTT
CDR3: CASSMPAGVSTEAFF

size: -
V: TRBV5-6
D: TRBD2
length: 17
J: TRBJ2-2
DNA: TGTGCCAGCAGCTTGGGTTTCGGGAGGGGCCCTCCCGGGGAGCTGTTTTTT
CDR3: CASSLGFGRGPPGELFF

size: -
V: TRBV30
D: -
length: 14
J: TRBJ2-7
DNA: TGTGCCTGGGGACAGCGCCTCGTATGGGGTGAGCAGTACTTC
CDR3: CAWGQRLVWGEQYF

size: -
V: TRBV6-6
D: TRBD1
length: 15
J: TRBJ1-5
DNA: TGTGCCAGCAGGGGCCGGGACAGCGCATATCAGCCCCAGCATTTT
CDR3: CASRGRDSAYQPQHF

size: -
V: TRBV4-3
D: -
length: 16
J: TRBJ1-2
DNA: TGCGCCAGCAGCCAAGATCTCGCGGGCTACCCCTATGGCTACACCTTC
CDR3: CASSQDLAGYPYGYTF

size: -
V: TRBV14
D: -
length: 15
J: TRBJ1-2
DNA: TGTGCCAGCAGCCAAGAATCCCAAGGGATCTATGGCTACACCTTC
CDR3: CASSQESQGIYGYTF

size: -
V: TRBV30
D: TRBD1
length: 13
J: TRBJ1-1
DNA: TGTGCCTGGAGTTCCCCGGACAGGTTTGAAGCTTTCTTT
CDR3: CAWSSPDRFEAFF

size: -
V: TRBV30
D: -
length: 13
J: TRBJ1-1
DNA: TGTGCCTGGATAACAGGGTGGGTCACTGAAGCTTTCTTT
CDR3: CAWITGWVTEAFF

size: -
V: TRBV30
D: -
length: 14
J: TRBJ1-5
DNA: TGTGCCTGGAGCGGGGTGGGCTTTCGTCAGCCCCAGCATTTT
CDR3: CAWSGVGFRQPQHF

size: -
V: TRBV6-5
D: TRBD2
length: 15
J: TRBJ2-7
DNA: TGTGCCAGCAGTTACTCGGGGGGAGGGGCCAACGAGCAGTACTTC
CDR3: CASSYSGGGANEQYF

size: -
V: TRBV7-8
D: -
length: 13
J: TRBJ2-7
DNA: TGTGCCAGCACCGTTAGCGGACCCTACGAGCAGTACTTC
CDR3: CASTVSGPYEQYF

size: -
V: TRBV5-1
D: -
length: 13
J: TRBJ2-7
DNA: TGCGCCAGCAGCCCGAGCGGCTTCTACGAGCAGTACTTC
CDR3: CASSPSGFYEQYF

size: -
V: TRBV6-5
D: -
length: 11
J: TRBJ2-7
DNA: TGTGCCACGGGAATGGCCGGCGAGCAGTACTTC
CDR3: CATGMAGEQYF

size: -
V: TRBV6-5
D: TRBD1
length: 13
J: TRBJ1-6
DNA: TGTGCCAGCAGCGGGGACAGTCGATCACCCCTCCACTTT
CDR3: CASSGDSRSPLHF

size: once
V: TRBV7-9
D: -
length: 13
J: TRBJ2-7
DNA: TGTGCCAACAGCTTAGTATCGGGCTACGAGCAGTACTTC
CDR3: CANSLVSGYEQYF

size: -
V: TRBV7-8
D: TRBD1
length: 15
J: TRBJ1-1
DNA: TGTGCCAGCAGCCGGACAGGAGGCCTCAACACTGAAGCTTTCTTT
CDR3: CASSRTGGLNTEAFF

size: -
V: TRBV5-1
D: -
length: 13
J: TRBJ2-5
DNA: TGCGCCAGCAGCCCAGGGGCGCGAGAGACCCAGTACTTC
CDR3: CASSPGARETQYF

size: -
V: TRBV10-3
D: TRBD2
length: 14
J: TRBJ2-7
DNA: TGTGCCATCAGTGACCGCGGGAGGGGTGACGAGCAGTACTTC
CDR3: CAISDRGRGDEQYF

size: -
V: TRBV30
D: -
length: 11
J: TRBJ1-2
DNA: TGTGCCTGGAGTGTACTCGGGGGCTACACCTTC
CDR3: CAWSVLGGYTF

size: -
V: TRBV7-2
D: -
length: 13
J: TRBJ1-1
DNA: TGTGCCAGCAGGGAAGACATGAACACTGAAGCTTTCTTT
CDR3: CASREDMNTEAFF

size: -
V: TRBV7-2
D: -
length: 15
J: TRBJ2-6
DNA: TGTGCCAGCAGCCCGGACGTCTCTGGGGCCAACGTCCTGACTTTC
CDR3: CASSPDVSGANVLTF

size: -
V: TRBV9
D: -
length: 15
J: TRBJ2-3
DNA: TGTGCCAGCAGCGGGGACTGGGGTGGCACAGATACGCAGTATTTT
CDR3: CASSGDWGGTDTQYF

size: -
V: TRBV27
D: -
length: 16
J: TRBJ2-7
DNA: TGTGCCAGCGGCTACCCCGACGCGCAGGGGGGTTACGAGCAGTACTTC
CDR3: CASGYPDAQGGYEQYF

size: -
V: TRBV27
D: TRBD1
length: 14
J: TRBJ1-1
DNA: TGTGCCAGCAGTTTCAGGGGGGAATTTACTGAAGCTTTCTTT
CDR3: CASSFRGEFTEAFF

size: -
V: TRBV14
D: -
length: 18
J: TRBJ2-7
DNA: TGTGCCAGCAGCCCGGACCACCTTGCGGGCCAATCCTTTTACGAGCAGTACTTC
CDR3: CASSPDHLAGQSFYEQYF

size: -
V: TRBV19
D: -
length: 16
J: TRBJ2-1
DNA: TGTGCCAGTAGTACCCCGGGACGGAGCTCCTACAATGAGCAGTTCTTC
CDR3: CASSTPGRSSYNEQFF

size: -
V: TRBV7-2
D: -
length: 14
J: TRBJ2-7
DNA: TGTGCCAGCAGCTTGGTAGCGGTCTCCTACGAGCAGTACTTC
CDR3: CASSLVAVSYEQYF

size: once
V: TRBV9
D: -
length: 14
J: TRBJ2-7
DNA: TGTGCCAGCAGCGTAGAGGTCAGGTCCTACGAGCAGTACTTC
CDR3: CASSVEVRSYEQYF

size: -
V: TRBV2
D: -
length: 13
J: TRBJ1-4
DNA: TGTGCCAGCACGGAGACAACTAATGAAAAACTGTTTTTT
CDR3: CASTETTNEKLFF

size: -
V: TRBV5-1
D: TRBD1
length: 13
J: TRBJ2-7
DNA: TGCGCCAGCAGTCCCGGGACAGCCTACGAGCAGTACTTC
CDR3: CASSPGTAYEQYF

size: -
V: TRBV4-1
D: TRBD2
length: 15
J: TRBJ2-7
DNA: TGCGCCAGCAGCCAAACTACTAGCGGGACCTACGAGCAGTACTTC
CDR3: CASSQTTSGTYEQYF

size: -
V: TRBV6-1
D: -
length: 13
J: TRBJ1-1
DNA: TGTGCCAGCAGGGAAGGGGGTAACACTGAAGCTTTCTTT
CDR3: CASREGGNTEAFF

size: -
V: TRBV30
D: -
length: 12
J: TRBJ2-7
DNA: TGTGCCTGGAGTGTACACCTTTACGAGCAGTACTTC
CDR3: CAWSVHLYEQYF

size: -
V: TRBV29-1
D: -
length: 13
J: TRBJ1-3
DNA: TGCAGCGTTGACGTGACACATGGAAACACCATATATTTT
CDR3: CSVDVTHGNTIYF

size: -
V: TRBV11-2
D: -
length: 15
J: TRBJ2-2
DNA: TGTGCCAGCAGCTTAGGTATAGGACCCACCGGGGAGCTGTTTTTT
CDR3: CASSLGIGPTGELFF

size: -
V: TRBV6-5
D: -
length: 14
J: TRBJ2-1
DNA: TGTGCCAGCAGTTACTCGACAGGCATGAATGAGCAGTTCTTC
CDR3: CASSYSTGMNEQFF

size: -
V: TRBV6-1
D: TRBD2
length: 15
J: TRBJ2-2
DNA: TGTGCCAGCAGGGGTAGCGGGGGGGCCCCCGGGGAGCTGTTTTTT
CDR3: CASRGSGGAPGELFF

size: -
V: TRBV15
D: -
length: 17
J: TRBJ1-2
DNA: TGTGCCACCAGCAGAGATGGGGCAGGGTACGTTTCGGGCGGCTACACCTTC
CDR3: CATSRDGAGYVSGGYTF

size: -
V: TRBV7-9
D: -
length: 15
J: TRBJ2-7
DNA: TGTGCCAGCAGCTTACTTCCCCCAAACCACTACGAGCAGTACTTC
CDR3: CASSLLPPNHYEQYF

size: -
V: TRBV6-5
D: -
length: 14
J: TRBJ1-1
DNA: TGTGCCAGCAGTTACTCGCAGGGGAACACTGAAGCTTTCTTT
CDR3: CASSYSQGNTEAFF

size: -
V: TRBV2
D: -
length: 14
J: TRBJ2-1
DNA: TGTGCCAGCAGCCCCGGACGGGACTTCAATGAGCAGTTCTTC
CDR3: CASSPGRDFNEQFF

size: -
V: TRBV25-1
D: -
length: 14
J: TRBJ1-5
DNA: TGTGCCAGCAGTGAACCGGGGCGCAATCAGCCCCAGCATTTT
CDR3: CASSEPGRNQPQHF